These T cell receptor beta chains were read from a single sample in a study of blood T cell repertoires in COVID-19. Assay: immunoSEQ multiplex PCR; the TCRdb copy retains only in-frame clones and omits some. Among some 140,000 clones, roughly three quarters were seen once, and the ten largest hold roughly 5.2%. Material: peripheral blood. Receptors were obtained from a woman between 65 and 79 years old with COVID-19, enrolled during active disease. CDR3s include the opening cysteine and the closing phenylalanine or tryptophan. Each record gives: D gene, J gene, V gene, clone size, CDR3 protein, CDR3 DNA. The D gene is left open where the match is weak. Expanded clones get a size class; other rows say once, few or many, or leave the size out.

>TRBD2|TRBJ2-3|TRBV10-3|-
CAISGRGGGTDTQYF
TGTGCCATCAGTGGGCGGGGGGGAGGCACAGATACGCAGTATTTT
>-|TRBJ2-6|TRBV5-1|-
CASRNIPGGANVLTF
TGCGCCAGCAGGAATATCCCGGGTGGGGCCAACGTCCTGACTTTC
>TRBD2|TRBJ2-7|TRBV5-1|-
CASSFGTSGGNYEQYF
TGCGCCAGCAGCTTCGGGACTAGCGGGGGGAACTACGAGCAGTACTTC
>TRBD1|TRBJ2-5|TRBV5-4|-
CASRGQGALETQYF
TGTGCCAGCAGGGGACAGGGGGCATTGGAGACCCAGTACTTC
>TRBD1|TRBJ1-6|TRBV3-1/TRBV3-2|-
CASSQGQLYNSPLHF
TGTGCCAGCAGCCAGGGACAGTTATATAATTCACCCCTCCACTTT
>-|TRBJ1-4|TRBV19|few
CASSIQGRGSEKLFF
TGTGCCAGTAGTATCCAGGGCAGGGGAAGTGAAAAACTGTTTTTT
>TRBD1|TRBJ2-5|TRBV6-2/TRBV6-3|few
CASSRPQGAPGKIGETQYF
TGTGCCAGCAGCCGGCCGCAGGGGGCCCCGGGAAAAATAGGAGAGACCCAGTACTTC
>-|TRBJ2-4|TRBV3-1/TRBV3-2|-
CASSQGGRLTDF
TGTGCCAGCAGCCAAGGAGGTCGTCTAACGGACTTC
>-|TRBJ1-1|TRBV5-4|-
CASSPQGTEAFF
TGTGCCAGCAGCCCCCAGGGCACTGAAGCTTTCTTT
>TRBD2|TRBJ2-5|TRBV27|-
CASSWLAGDPENF
TGTGCCAGCAGTTGGCTAGCGGGGGACCCAGAAAACTTC
>TRBD2|TRBJ2-7|TRBV5-6|once
CASSLAGGSEQYF
TGTGCCAGCAGCTTGGCGGGAGGGTCCGAGCAGTACTTC
>-|TRBJ1-2|TRBV14|once
CASSQGHGYTF
TGTGCCAGCAGCCAAGGGCATGGCTACACCTTC
>-|TRBJ1-1|TRBV18|-
CASSPSRGANTEAFF
TGTGCCAGCTCCCCAAGCCGGGGGGCCAACACTGAAGCTTTCTTT
>-|TRBJ2-7|TRBV30|-
CAWSNPRGGFYEQYF
TGTGCCTGGAGTAACCCCCGAGGCGGTTTCTACGAGCAGTACTTC
>-|TRBJ1-1|TRBV7-2|-
CASSLRGPNTEAFF
TGTGCCAGCAGCCTGCGGGGCCCCAACACTGAAGCTTTCTTT
>-|TRBJ2-7|TRBV6-5|-
CASSPDSGYEQYF
TGTGCCAGCAGTCCTGACTCGGGGTACGAGCAGTACTTC
>-|TRBJ1-4|TRBV6-5|-
CASRPGTTNEKLFF
TGTGCCAGCAGGCCCGGGACAACTAATGAAAAACTGTTTTTT
>TRBD2|TRBJ2-5|TRBV3-1/TRBV3-2|-
CASSQKGGLADGSRYF
TGTGCCAGCAGCCAAAAAGGGGGACTAGCGGACGGATCGAGGTACTTC
>TRBD1|TRBJ1-3|TRBV28|-
CASRRRGFSSGGNTIYF
TGTGCCAGCAGGCGCAGGGGGTTCTCCTCGGGGGGAAACACCATATATTTT
>-|TRBJ1-2|TRBV12-3/TRBV12-4|-
CASTPQGFGGYTF
TGTGCCAGCACCCCGCAGGGCTTTGGGGGCTACACCTTC
>TRBD1|TRBJ1-5|TRBV7-2|-
CASSFDRGGQPQHF
TGTGCCAGCAGCTTTGACAGGGGTGGACAGCCCCAGCATTTT
>-|TRBJ2-3|TRBV9|-
CASSPQGQSQDTQYF
TGTGCCAGCAGCCCCCAGGGGCAGTCCCAGGATACGCAGTATTTT
>-|TRBJ2-3|TRBV2|-
CASSVMGQSGAQYF
TGTGCCAGCAGTGTGATGGGTCAATCGGGGGCGCAGTATTTT
>TRBD1|TRBJ1-5|TRBV2|-
CASSETGPNQPQHF
TGTGCCAGCAGTGAGACAGGGCCTAATCAGCCCCAGCATTTT
>-|TRBJ1-1|TRBV5-1|-
CASSTELNTEAFF
TGCGCCAGCAGCACAGAACTGAACACTGAAGCTTTCTTT
>-|TRBJ1-2|TRBV27|-
CASSSTATYGYTF
TGTGCCAGCAGTTCGACAGCTACTTATGGCTACACCTTC
>-|TRBJ2-3|TRBV7-2|once
CASSLDGRTDTQYF
TGTGCCAGCAGCTTAGATGGTAGAACAGATACGCAGTATTTT
>TRBD1|TRBJ1-1|TRBV7-9|-
CASSVLTGDTEAFF
TGTGCCAGCAGCGTATTGACAGGGGACACTGAAGCTTTCTTT
>-|TRBJ1-6|TRBV30|-
CAWSVRIGHQNSPLHF
TGTGCCTGGAGTGTACGAATTGGACATCAAAATTCACCCCTCCACTTT
>TRBD1|TRBJ1-1|TRBV5-1|-
CASSLTGGQGEAFF
TGCGCCAGCAGCCTGACAGGGGGCCAGGGTGAAGCTTTCTTT
>-|TRBJ2-7|TRBV2|-
CASSEFEGYEQYF
TGTGCCAGCAGTGAATTCGAGGGCTACGAGCAGTACTTC
>TRBD1|TRBJ2-1|TRBV18|-
CASSYSTAGQGLQFF
TGTGCCAGCTCCTACTCGACGGCGGGACAGGGTCTTCAGTTCTTC
>-|TRBJ1-2|TRBV27|-
CASRGVGSYGYTF
TGTGCCAGTCGGGGGGTGGGGAGCTATGGCTACACCTTC
>-|TRBJ1-5|TRBV6-5|-
CASSPLRAGNQPQHF
TGTGCCAGCAGCCCCCTGAGGGCCGGCAATCAGCCCCAGCATTTT
>TRBD1|TRBJ2-1|TRBV5-1|-
CASSNLGQGASEQFF
TGCGCCAGCAGCAACTTGGGACAGGGGGCGAGTGAGCAGTTCTTC
>TRBD1|TRBJ1-6|TRBV3-1/TRBV3-2|-
CASSRKQGNNSPLHF
TGTGCCAGCAGCCGAAAACAGGGGAATAATTCACCCCTCCACTTT
>-|TRBJ1-2|TRBV7-9|few
CASSPQGGGQWGYTF
TGTGCCAGCAGCCCTCAGGGAGGGGGGCAGTGGGGCTACACCTTC
>-|TRBJ1-4|TRBV2|-
CASSRHLSADTNEKLFF
TGTGCCAGCAGCCGGCACCTTTCCGCGGATACTAATGAAAAACTGTTTTTT
>TRBD1|TRBJ1-2|TRBV18|-
CASSPPGQGVGYTF
TGTGCCAGCTCACCTCCGGGACAGGGCGTTGGCTACACCTTC
>TRBD1|TRBJ1-1|TRBV4-1|few
CASSQAGRGEEAFF
TGCGCCAGCAGCCAAGCTGGCAGGGGGGAAGAAGCTTTCTTT
>-|TRBJ2-7|TRBV18|-
CASSPDRNSYEQYF
TGTGCCAGCTCACCAGACAGGAATTCCTACGAGCAGTACTTC
>TRBD1|TRBJ2-7|TRBV5-1|-
CASSRGTGGSEQYF
TGCGCCAGCAGCAGAGGGACAGGGGGCAGCGAGCAGTACTTC
>TRBD1|TRBJ2-7|TRBV30|-
CAWMGQFGEQYF
TGTGCCTGGATGGGACAGTTTGGCGAGCAGTACTTC
>-|TRBJ1-6|TRBV9|once
CASSGDLGAGPDSPLHF
TGTGCCAGCAGCGGAGATCTGGGGGCAGGTCCGGATTCACCCCTCCACTTT
>TRBD2|TRBJ2-3|TRBV20-1|-
CSASSPTSGGLTDTQYF
TGCAGTGCTAGTTCCCCGACTAGCGGGGGGCTCACAGATACGCAGTATTTT
>-|TRBJ1-4|TRBV6-5|-
CASSPRVGANEKLFF
TGTGCCAGCAGTCCCCGGGTAGGGGCTAATGAAAAACTGTTTTTT
>-|TRBJ1-2|TRBV28|-
CASSLPRYGYTF
TGTGCCAGCAGTTTACCGAGGTATGGCTACACCTTC
>TRBD2|TRBJ2-3|TRBV2|once
CASMSGGADTQYF
TGTGCCAGCATGAGCGGGGGGGCAGATACGCAGTATTTT
>TRBD1|TRBJ2-6|TRBV5-6|once
CASSLTGGSGANVLTF
TGTGCCAGCAGTCTGACAGGGGGCTCTGGGGCCAACGTCCTGACTTTC
>TRBD1|TRBJ2-5|TRBV2|-
CASNPRTGQETQYF
TGTGCCAGCAATCCCCGGACAGGGCAAGAGACCCAGTACTTC